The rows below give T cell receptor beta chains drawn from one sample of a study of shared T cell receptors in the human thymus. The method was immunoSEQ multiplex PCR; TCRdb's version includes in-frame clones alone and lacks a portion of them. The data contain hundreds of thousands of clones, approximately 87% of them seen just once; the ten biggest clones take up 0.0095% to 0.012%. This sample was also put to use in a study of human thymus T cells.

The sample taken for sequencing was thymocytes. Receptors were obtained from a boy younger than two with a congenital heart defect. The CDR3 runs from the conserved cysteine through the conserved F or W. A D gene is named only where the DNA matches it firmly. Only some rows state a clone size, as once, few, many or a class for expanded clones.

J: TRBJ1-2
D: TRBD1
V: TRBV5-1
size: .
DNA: TGCGCCAGCAGCTTGGGGACAGGGGGCAACACCTTC
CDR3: CASSLGTGGNTF

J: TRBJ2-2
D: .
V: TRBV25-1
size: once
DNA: TGTGCCAGCAGGGGGCAGCAGGGGATTAACACCGGGGAGCTGTTTTTT
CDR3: CASRGQQGINTGELFF

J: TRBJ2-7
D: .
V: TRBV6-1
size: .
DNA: TGTGCCAGCAGTGACCGGGACAACCCCTACGAGCAGTACTTC
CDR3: CASSDRDNPYEQYF

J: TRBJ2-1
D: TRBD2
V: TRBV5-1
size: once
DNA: TGCGCCAGCAGCTTGGCTCGGGAGGGCCAGAATGAGCAGTTCTTC
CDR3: CASSLAREGQNEQFF

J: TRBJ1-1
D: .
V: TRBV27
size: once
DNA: TGTGCCAGCTGGACAGTCCGACGGAAAGAGAACACTGAAGCTTTCTTT
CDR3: CASWTVRRKENTEAFF

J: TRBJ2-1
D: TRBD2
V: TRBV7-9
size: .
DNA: TGTGCCAGCAGCTTACACGGACTAGCGGGCTACAATGAGCAGTTCTTC
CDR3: CASSLHGLAGYNEQFF

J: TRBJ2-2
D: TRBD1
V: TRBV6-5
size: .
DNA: TGTGCCAGCAGCGAAAGGACAGGGGTAACCGGGGAGCTGTTTTTT
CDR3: CASSERTGVTGELFF

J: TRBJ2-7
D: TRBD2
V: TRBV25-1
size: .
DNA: TGTGCCAGCAGGGGACTAGCGGGAGGGCGGGCGTGCGAGCAGTACTTC
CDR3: CASRGLAGGRACEQYF

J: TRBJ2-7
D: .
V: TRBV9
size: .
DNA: TGTGCCAGCAGCGTAGAACTACAAACCTACGAGCAGTACTTC
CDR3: CASSVELQTYEQYF

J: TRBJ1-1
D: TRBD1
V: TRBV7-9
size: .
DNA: TGTGCCAGCAGCTTAGGAGACACAGGGGAGGACACTGAAGCTTTCTTT
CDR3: CASSLGDTGEDTEAFF

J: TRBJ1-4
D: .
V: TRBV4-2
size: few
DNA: TGTGCCAGCAGCCAAGATGAGGCGGTAACTAATGAAAAACTGTTTTTT
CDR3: CASSQDEAVTNEKLFF

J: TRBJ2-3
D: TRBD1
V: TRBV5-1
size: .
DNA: TGCGCCAGCAGCTTGAGGCCCCGACGGGACAGGGGGCCGGATACGCAGTATTTT
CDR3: CASSLRPRRDRGPDTQYF

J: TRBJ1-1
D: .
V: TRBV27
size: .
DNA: TGTGCCAGCAGTTCCCCATGGGGCAGCCGGAACACTGAAGCTTTCTTT
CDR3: CASSSPWGSRNTEAFF

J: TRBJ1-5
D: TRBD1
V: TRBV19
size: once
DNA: TGTGCCAGTAGTGTACCGTCCGGGACAGGGCCCAATCAGCCCCAGCATTTT
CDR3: CASSVPSGTGPNQPQHF

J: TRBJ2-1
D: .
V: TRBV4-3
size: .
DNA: TGCGCCAGCAGCGGCGGGGGCCTGTGGCCCGATGAGCAGTTCTTC
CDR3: CASSGGGLWPDEQFF

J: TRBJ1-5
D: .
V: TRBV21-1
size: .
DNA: TGTGCCAGCAAGTCGGGGCAGCCCCAGCATTTT
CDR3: CASKSGQPQHF

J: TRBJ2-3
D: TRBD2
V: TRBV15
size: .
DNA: TGTGCCACCAGCAGAGGGGGCGGGAGGGCCGTCTCAGATACGCAGTATTTT
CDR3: CATSRGGGRAVSDTQYF

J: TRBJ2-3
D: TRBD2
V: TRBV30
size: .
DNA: TGTGCCTGGAGTGTAAAGGACGGCCTAGCGGATCCCTTTTGGGGGACAGATACGCAGTATTTT
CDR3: CAWSVKDGLADPFWGTDTQYF

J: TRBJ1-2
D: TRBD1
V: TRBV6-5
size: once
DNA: TGTGCCAGCAGTCCCCGGGACAGGGTCCATGGCTACACCTTC
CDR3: CASSPRDRVHGYTF

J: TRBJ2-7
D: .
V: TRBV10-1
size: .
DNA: TGCGCCAGCAGCGGCGGCGGAATATCCTACGAGCAGTACTTC
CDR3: CASSGGGISYEQYF

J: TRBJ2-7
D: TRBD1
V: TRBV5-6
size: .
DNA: TGTGCCAGCAGCCTCGGACAGGGAAACGAGCAGTACTTC
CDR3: CASSLGQGNEQYF

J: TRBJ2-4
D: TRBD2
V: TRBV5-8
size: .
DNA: TGTGCCAGCAGCTTCGGGACTAGCGGGACCGCAGCCAAAAACATTCAGTACTTC
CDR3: CASSFGTSGTAAKNIQYF

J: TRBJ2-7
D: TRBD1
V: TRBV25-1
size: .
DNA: TGTGCCAGCAGTGGGCAACAGGGGGACGAGCAGTACTTC
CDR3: CASSGQQGDEQYF

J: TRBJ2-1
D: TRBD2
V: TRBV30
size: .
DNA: TGTGCCTGGACCCCGGCTAGCGGGAGGTTCAATGAGCAGTTCTTC
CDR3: CAWTPASGRFNEQFF

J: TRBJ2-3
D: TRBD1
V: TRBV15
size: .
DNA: TGTGCCACCAGCAGAGATGGGACAGGGTTGCTCACAGATACGCAGTATTTT
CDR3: CATSRDGTGLLTDTQYF

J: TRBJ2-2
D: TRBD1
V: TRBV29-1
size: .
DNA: TGCAGCCCGAATGAGGGGGCGACGAACACCGGGGAGCTGTTTTTT
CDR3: CSPNEGATNTGELFF

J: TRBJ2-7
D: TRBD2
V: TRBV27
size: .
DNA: TGTGCCAGCAGCCGACCGGGGGGCTCCTACGAGCAGTACTTC
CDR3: CASSRPGGSYEQYF

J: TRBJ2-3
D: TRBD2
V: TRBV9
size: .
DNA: TGTGCCAGCAGCGTAGCGGGGGGGCCGAGCACAGATACGCAGTATTTT
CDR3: CASSVAGGPSTDTQYF

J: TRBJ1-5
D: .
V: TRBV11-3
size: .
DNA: TGTGCCAGCAGCTCAGACACAGGGAACAATCAGCCCCAGCATTTT
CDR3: CASSSDTGNNQPQHF

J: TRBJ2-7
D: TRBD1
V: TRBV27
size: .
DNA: TGTGCCAGCAGGCAGGTTAGGGACAGCTTGATCTCCTACGAGCAGTACTTC
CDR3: CASRQVRDSLISYEQYF

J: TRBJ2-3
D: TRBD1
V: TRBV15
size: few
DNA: TGTGCCACCAGCAGAGATCAGGGACAGGGTTCCCCAGATACGCAGTATTTT
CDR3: CATSRDQGQGSPDTQYF

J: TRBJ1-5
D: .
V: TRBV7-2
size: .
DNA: TGTGCCAGCAGCTTAGACAGTAATCAGCCCCAGCATTTT
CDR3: CASSLDSNQPQHF

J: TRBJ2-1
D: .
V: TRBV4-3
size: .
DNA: TGCGCCAGCAGCCAAAGCCCGCTAACTTACAATGAGCAGTTCTTC
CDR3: CASSQSPLTYNEQFF

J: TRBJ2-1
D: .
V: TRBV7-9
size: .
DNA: TGTGCCAGCAGCTTACAGGGTAGACGATCCAATGAGCAGTTCTTC
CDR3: CASSLQGRRSNEQFF

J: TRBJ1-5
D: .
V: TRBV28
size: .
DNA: TGTGCCAGCAGGTTATCGGGCTGGGAACAGAGGGGCAATCAGCCCCAGCATTTT
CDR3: CASRLSGWEQRGNQPQHF

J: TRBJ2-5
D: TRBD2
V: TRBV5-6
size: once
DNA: TGTGCCAGCAGCCCCGGGACTAGCGGGAGGGACCTGGAAGAGACCCAGTACTTC
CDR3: CASSPGTSGRDLEETQYF

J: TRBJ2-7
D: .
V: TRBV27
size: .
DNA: TGTGCCAGCAGTTTAGAGGGTTCACCGAGCTCCTACGAGCAGTACTTC
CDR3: CASSLEGSPSSYEQYF

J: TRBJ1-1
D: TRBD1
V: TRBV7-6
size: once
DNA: TGTGCCAGCAGCTTTGGACAGGGGGCAAGAGAAGCTTTCTTT
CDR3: CASSFGQGAREAFF

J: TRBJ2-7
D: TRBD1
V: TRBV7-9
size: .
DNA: TGTGCCAGCAGCTTAGTGGGACAGGGCTACGAGCAGTACTTC
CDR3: CASSLVGQGYEQYF

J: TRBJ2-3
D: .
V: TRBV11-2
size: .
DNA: TGTGCCAGCAGCCCCCATGGGGGGGCTAGCACAGATACGCAGTATTTT
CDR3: CASSPHGGASTDTQYF

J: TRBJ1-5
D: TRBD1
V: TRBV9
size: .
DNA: TGTGCCAGCAGCCTAGGAGACAGGGAGGGCAATCAGCCCCAGCATTTT
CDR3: CASSLGDREGNQPQHF

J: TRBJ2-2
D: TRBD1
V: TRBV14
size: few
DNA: TGTGCCAGCAGCCAAGAGGGACAGGGGAACACCGGGGAGCTGTTTTTT
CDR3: CASSQEGQGNTGELFF

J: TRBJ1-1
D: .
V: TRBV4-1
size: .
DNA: TGCGCCAGCAGCGGCGGTATGAACACTGAAGCTTTCTTT
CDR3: CASSGGMNTEAFF

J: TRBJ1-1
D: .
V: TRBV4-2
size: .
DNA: TGTGCCAGCAGCCAAGATCCAGGGAAAGCTTTCTTT
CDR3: CASSQDPGKAFF

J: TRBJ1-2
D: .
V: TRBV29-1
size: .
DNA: TGCAGCGTTGAGTGGAGGAACTATGGCTACACCTTC
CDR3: CSVEWRNYGYTF

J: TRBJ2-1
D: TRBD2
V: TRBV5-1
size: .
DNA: TGCGCCAGCAGCGGACCGGGCGGGAGCTCCTACAATGAGCAGTTCTTC
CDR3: CASSGPGGSSYNEQFF

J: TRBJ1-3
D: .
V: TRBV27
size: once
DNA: TGTGCCAGCCCACCCGGGCGGCCAGGGTCTGGAAACACCATATATTTT
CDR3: CASPPGRPGSGNTIYF

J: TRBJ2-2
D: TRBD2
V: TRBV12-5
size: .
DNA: TGTGCTAGTGGTTACCGGACTAGCGGGAGGGCCAACACCGGGGAGCTGTTTTTT
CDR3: CASGYRTSGRANTGELFF

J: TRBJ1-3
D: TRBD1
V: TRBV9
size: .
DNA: TGTGCCAGCAGCGTGGCAGGGGGTGGAAACACCATATATTTT
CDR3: CASSVAGGGNTIYF

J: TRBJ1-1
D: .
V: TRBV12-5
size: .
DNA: TGTGCTAGTGGTTTGGGACAGGCCTACACTGAAGCTTTCTTT
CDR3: CASGLGQAYTEAFF

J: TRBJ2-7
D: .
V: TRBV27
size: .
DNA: TGTGCCAGCAGTGAAGGAATGAACAGGGCGGGCTACGAGCAGTACTTC
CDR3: CASSEGMNRAGYEQYF

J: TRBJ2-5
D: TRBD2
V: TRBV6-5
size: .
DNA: TGTGCCACCCGACTAGCGGGGTTTGGAGAGACCCAGTACTTC
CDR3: CATRLAGFGETQYF

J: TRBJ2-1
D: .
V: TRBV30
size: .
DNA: TGTGCCTGGAGTGTACTCCGAGCTAGCAGGAACAATGAGCAGTTCTTC
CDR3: CAWSVLRASRNNEQFF

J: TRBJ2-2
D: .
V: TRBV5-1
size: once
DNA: TGCGCCAGCAGCTTGGAACAGACGTCGCCGGTGGAGCTGTTTTTT
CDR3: CASSLEQTSPVELFF

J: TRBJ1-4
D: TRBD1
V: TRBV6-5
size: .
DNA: TGTGCCAGCAGTAGAACAGGGGGCGCGAGGAAACTGTTTTTT
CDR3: CASSRTGGARKLFF